A selection of T cell receptor beta chains follows, all from one sample in a study of blood T cell repertoires in COVID-19. Method: immunoSEQ multiplex PCR; TCRdb's copy keeps in-frame clones and lacks some. Among some 380,000 clones listed, roughly 89% were seen once. Specimen: peripheral blood. The receptors originated from a man aged 18 to 35 with active or convalescent COVID-19. The CDR3 runs from the conserved cysteine through the conserved F or W. Fields, in order: J gene, clone size, V gene, D gene, CDR3 protein, CDR3 DNA. D genes are given only for firm matches. Clone size is not always given. Where it is, it says once, few, many or a class for expanded clones.

>TRBJ2-1|NA|TRBV27|NA
CASSLSASIHEQFF
TGTGCCAGCAGTTTATCGGCTAGCATCCATGAGCAGTTCTTC
>TRBJ1-5|NA|TRBV6-5|NA
CASRPDRGNQPQHF
TGTGCCAGCAGACCTGACCGGGGCAATCAGCCCCAGCATTTT
>TRBJ2-3|NA|TRBV10-3|NA
CAISAQGGSGSDTQYF
TGTGCCATCAGCGCCCAGGGGGGAAGCGGGTCAGATACGCAGTATTTT
>TRBJ2-3|NA|TRBV5-5|TRBD2
CASSLDMAGGTDTQYF
TGTGCCAGCAGCTTGGATATGGCGGGAGGAACAGATACGCAGTATTTT
>TRBJ2-7|NA|TRBV28|TRBD2
CASSPRIAGSYEQYF
TGTGCCAGCAGTCCCAGGATAGCGGGCTCCTACGAGCAGTACTTC
>TRBJ2-1|NA|TRBV7-9|NA
CASSHRDSSYNEQFF
TGTGCCAGCAGTCACCGGGACTCTTCCTACAATGAGCAGTTCTTC
>TRBJ2-1|NA|TRBV19|NA
CASSVGGNEQFF
TGTGCCAGTAGTGTCGGGGGAAATGAGCAGTTCTTC
>TRBJ1-1|NA|TRBV28|NA
CASSFFDRRSTEAFF
TGTGCCAGCAGTTTCTTTGACAGGCGGAGCACTGAAGCTTTCTTT
>TRBJ2-5|once|TRBV12-3/TRBV12-4|NA
CASSLAESTAQYF
TGTGCCAGCAGTTTAGCGGAGTCGACGGCCCAGTACTTC
>TRBJ2-7|NA|TRBV7-2|NA
CASSLTSSYEQYF
TGTGCCAGCAGCTTAACTAGCTCCTACGAGCAGTACTTC
>TRBJ1-2|NA|TRBV15|NA
CATSRAAGFYGYTF
TGTGCCACCAGCAGAGCTGCAGGGTTTTATGGCTACACCTTC
>TRBJ1-2|NA|TRBV5-1|NA
CASSLSANSDYGYTF
TGCGCCAGCAGCTTGTCTGCGAATTCGGACTATGGCTACACCTTC
>TRBJ2-3|NA|TRBV27|NA
CASSLTIAASFTDTQYF
TGTGCCAGCAGTTTAACCATAGCGGCTTCCTTCACAGATACGCAGTATTTT
>TRBJ2-3|NA|TRBV7-2|TRBD1
CASSLGTGGGLDTQYF
TGTGCCAGCAGCTTGGGGACAGGAGGGGGATTAGATACGCAGTATTTT
>TRBJ2-2|NA|TRBV20-1|NA
CSAPFTGELFF
TGCAGTGCCCCGTTCACCGGGGAGCTGTTTTTT
>TRBJ1-5|NA|TRBV7-2|NA
CASSQWASQGNQPQHF
TGTGCCAGCAGCCAATGGGCCTCGCAGGGCAATCAGCCCCAGCATTTT
>TRBJ1-6|NA|TRBV4-1|TRBD1
CASSLDRGDSSPLHF
TGCGCCAGCAGCCTAGACAGGGGGGATTCTTCACCCCTCCACTTT
>TRBJ1-5|NA|TRBV19|TRBD1
CASSIDWQGGQPQHF
TGTGCCAGTAGTATAGATTGGCAGGGGGGCCAGCCCCAGCATTTT
>TRBJ2-7|NA|TRBV14|TRBD2
CASSPIGRGAYEQYF
TGTGCCAGCAGCCCCATAGGCCGGGGGGCCTACGAGCAGTACTTC
>TRBJ1-1|NA|TRBV6-5|TRBD1
CASSYSETGVTEAFF
TGTGCCAGCAGTTACTCGGAGACAGGGGTCACTGAAGCTTTCTTT
>TRBJ2-1|NA|TRBV2|NA
CASSRDWGPYNEQFF
TGTGCCAGCAGCCGTGACTGGGGGCCCTACAATGAGCAGTTCTTC
>TRBJ1-4|NA|TRBV30|TRBD1
CAWRGLGQGNEKLFF
TGTGCCTGGAGAGGTCTGGGACAGGGTAATGAAAAACTGTTTTTT
>TRBJ1-2|NA|TRBV4-3|NA
CASSQDWPGPLGYTF
TGCGCCAGCAGCCAAGATTGGCCAGGGCCTCTTGGCTACACCTTC
>TRBJ1-1|NA|TRBV15|NA
CATSRDTAGYEEAFF
TGTGCCACCAGCAGAGATACGGCAGGTTATGAAGAAGCTTTCTTT
>TRBJ2-3|NA|TRBV7-2|TRBD2
CASSPYAGGTDTQYF
TGTGCCAGCAGCCCCTACGCGGGGGGCACAGATACGCAGTATTTT
>TRBJ2-3|NA|TRBV19|TRBD1
CASSVRSGGAGTDTQYF
TGTGCCAGTAGTGTGAGATCAGGGGGCGCAGGCACAGATACGCAGTATTTT
>TRBJ2-7|NA|TRBV19|TRBD2
CASSPAGGPWYEQYF
TGTGCCAGTAGTCCAGCGGGAGGGCCTTGGTACGAGCAGTACTTC
>TRBJ1-5|NA|TRBV28|TRBD1
CASSLGVRQGAVSQPQHF
TGTGCCAGCAGTTTAGGGGTCCGACAGGGGGCGGTTTCTCAGCCCCAGCATTTT
>TRBJ1-2|NA|TRBV30|NA
CAWMNSGYTF
TGTGCCTGGATGAACAGTGGCTACACCTTC
>TRBJ1-5|NA|TRBV7-2|TRBD1
CASSLWTGQNQPQHF
TGTGCCAGCAGCTTATGGACAGGGCAAAATCAGCCCCAGCATTTT
>TRBJ2-5|NA|TRBV3-1/TRBV3-2|TRBD2
CATYGGGRGTQYF
TGTGCCACCTATGGCGGGGGGCGTGGGACCCAGTACTTC
>TRBJ2-7|NA|TRBV7-8|NA
CASSSGSTYEQYF
TGTGCCAGCAGCTCCGGGTCAACCTACGAGCAGTACTTC
>TRBJ1-2|NA|TRBV5-8|NA
CASSLLGQSAGYTF
TGTGCCAGCAGCTTGCTAGGACAGTCGGCTGGCTACACCTTC
>TRBJ1-4|NA|TRBV18|TRBD1
CASSPGQGAIGEKLFF
TGTGCCAGCTCACCGGGACAGGGGGCGATTGGTGAAAAACTGTTTTTT
>TRBJ1-1|NA|TRBV24-1|TRBD1
CATKGGDRGNTEAFF
TGTGCCACAAAGGGGGGGGACAGGGGGAACACTGAAGCTTTCTTT
>TRBJ2-2|NA|TRBV11-2|TRBD1
CASSLTGDTGELFF
TGTGCCAGCAGCCTCACAGGGGACACCGGGGAGCTGTTTTTT
>TRBJ2-2|NA|TRBV11-3|NA
CASSLAVTGELFF
TGTGCCAGCAGCTTAGCGGTGACCGGGGAGCTGTTTTTT
>TRBJ1-1|NA|TRBV5-1|NA
CASSSVGTGTNTEAFF
TGCGCCAGCAGCTCTGTCGGAACAGGAACGAACACTGAAGCTTTCTTT
>TRBJ1-1|NA|TRBV9|NA
CASSLAGEVTEAFF
TGTGCCAGCAGCCTGGCCGGGGAGGTTACTGAAGCTTTCTTT
>TRBJ2-1|NA|TRBV18|TRBD1
CASSPGQSTLVGQFF
TGTGCCAGCTCACCGGGACAGTCAACCTTAGTTGGGCAGTTCTTC
>TRBJ2-7|NA|TRBV6-2/TRBV6-3|TRBD2
CASSYGGRRGAYEQYF
TGTGCCAGCAGTTACGGCGGGAGGAGGGGGGCCTACGAGCAGTACTTC
>TRBJ2-2|NA|TRBV7-9|TRBD1
CASSLTQGSGELFF
TGTGCCAGCAGCCTAACACAGGGGTCCGGGGAGCTGTTTTTT
>TRBJ1-3|NA|TRBV28|NA
CASRYSTGGAQGNTIYF
TGTGCCAGCAGATATAGTACGGGGGGGGCGCAGGGAAACACCATATATTTT
>TRBJ2-3|NA|TRBV27|NA
CASSYAVWGGELPLVTDTQYF
TGTGCCAGCAGTTACGCAGTATGGGGGGGCGAGCTGCCACTCGTCACAGATACGCAGTATTTT
>TRBJ1-2|NA|TRBV12-3/TRBV12-4|NA
CASRGTIHYGYTF
TGTGCCAGCAGAGGGACAATCCACTATGGCTACACCTTC
>TRBJ1-2|NA|TRBV6-5|TRBD1
CASSYPGQVGGYTF
TGTGCCAGCAGTTACCCCGGACAGGTCGGTGGCTACACCTTC
>TRBJ2-5|NA|TRBV25-1|NA
CASSVRRAGLKETQYF
TGTGCCAGCAGTGTCCGCCGGGCGGGGCTGAAAGAGACCCAGTACTTC
>TRBJ2-2|NA|TRBV24-1|TRBD2
CATSDPGTSGGGRTGELFF
TGTGCCACCAGTGATCCCGGGACTAGCGGGGGGGGACGCACCGGGGAGCTGTTTTTT
>TRBJ2-1|NA|TRBV5-4|TRBD1
CASSFQGADEQFF
TGTGCCAGCAGCTTTCAGGGGGCGGATGAGCAGTTCTTC
>TRBJ1-2|NA|TRBV5-1|TRBD1
CASSLGYRDRGPGYTF
TGCGCCAGCAGCTTGGGGTACCGGGACAGGGGGCCCGGCTACACCTTC
>TRBJ2-4|NA|TRBV5-1|NA
CASSLGIQDIQYF
TGCGCCAGCAGCTTGGGAATACAGGACATTCAGTACTTC
>TRBJ2-1|NA|TRBV14|TRBD2
CASSLSGVLYNEQFF
TGTGCCAGCAGCCTAAGCGGGGTGCTCTACAATGAGCAGTTCTTC